This TCR beta chain was recorded in a study of blood T cell repertoires in COVID-19. The overall study: COVID-19 samples, acute and convalescent, were from the United States, Italy and Spain. Sources were T cells, B-cell-depleted T cells, or PBMCs; the material itself was cDNA or gDNA.

The ends lost 5 bases at V and 3 bases at J; junction bases unmatched: 7. Germline V CDR1 and CDR2: SEHNR, FQNEAQ (reference sequence). The CDR3 is made up of 15 amino acids. The assay was immunoSEQ multiplex PCR, and TCRdb's table has in-frame clones only and misses some. The sample yields 250,000 or so clones, about 85% seen once. The rearrangement uses TRBV7-9 and TRBJ2-5; TRBD2 agrees at 9 bases. Sequences were obtained from peripheral blood. This sequence was found in a man aged 25-40 years who had recovered from COVID-19. The CDR3 DNA reads as TGTGCCAGCAGCCGCGGGGCTAGCGGGGAAGAGACCCAGTACTTC. It is translated as CASSRGASGEETQYF. Together with reference TRBV7-9 and TRBJ2-5, the CDR3 gives the full variable domain: DTGVSQNPRHKITKRGQNVTFRCDPISEHNRLYWYRQTLGQGPEFLTYFQNEAQLEKSRLLSDRFSAERPKGSFSTLEIQRTEQGDSAMYLCASSRGASGEETQYFGPGTRLLVL.